These 6 T cell receptor beta chains originate from one sample sequenced in a study of cytomegalovirus exposure and HLA in healthy donors. Both 60 Vbeta primers and 13 Jbeta primers went into the PCR. TCRdb's copy holds only in-frame clones and misses some; the assay was immunoSEQ multiplex PCR. The top ten hold about 13% of the sample, which has some 150,000 clones, 81% seen once. Sample: PBMCs. These receptors all come from a woman between 45 and 60 years old in good health and CMV-seronegative.

The rearrangement joins TRBV7-2 to TRBJ2-2, with D possibly matching TRBD2 (6 bases). Germline CDR1 SGHTA, CDR2 FQGNSA. The CDR3 covers 16 residues. The germline V and J ends were trimmed by 3 bases and 5 bases, with 16 bases remaining between them. DNA for the CDR3: TGTGCCAGCAGCTTGCGCCCGGGGGTTAGGACCGGGGAGCTGTTTTTT. It is translated as CASSLRPGVRTGELFF.

V gene TRBV28 combines with J gene TRBJ2-5; weak D call: TRBD1 (5 bases). Germline V gene lookup returns CDR1 MDHEN and CDR2 SYDVKM. The V end lost 5 bases, the J end lost 3 bases, and 10 bases lay between the germline ends. There are 13 residues in the CDR3. The CDR3 nucleotides are TGTGCCAGCAGTCAGGGATGGAAAGAGACCCAGTACTTC. Protein product: CASSQGWKETQYF. The whole variable domain, remainder taken from reference TRBV28 and TRBJ2-5, is DVKVTQSSRYLVKRTGEKVFLECVQDMDHENMFWYRQDPGLGLRLIYFSYDVKMKEKGDIPEGYSVSREKKERFSLILESASTNQTSMYLCASSQGWKETQYFGPGTRLLVL.

The chain links TRBV5-1 to TRBJ2-1, with 7 positions matching TRBD2. Germline V gives CDR1 SGHRS, CDR2 YFSETQ. The trim removed 4 bases at V and 8 bases at J, leaving 12 bases unmatched. The CDR3 has 15 residues. CDR3 DNA: TGCGCCAGCAGCCTTAGCGGGCCACGGGGCGATGAGCAGTTCTTC. As protein: CASSLSGPRGDEQFF.

This clone was observed a single time. The chain carries TRBV29-1 and TRBJ1-4; a possible D gene is TRBD1 (5 bases). Germline lookup yields CDR1 SQVTM and CDR2 ANQGSEA. The CDR3 has 13 amino acids. V dropped 6 bases and J dropped 7 bases, with 15 bases sitting between them. For the CDR3, the DNA is TGCAGCGTAATCAGGGCTGGGGCTGAAAAACTGTTTTTT. This translates into CSVIRAGAEKLFF.

The chain recombines TRBV14 with TRBJ1-1, with D hard to call. CDR3 length: 15 amino acids. The germline V and J ends were trimmed by 1 base and 0 bases, with 9 bases remaining between them. Germline assignment: CDR1 SGHDN and CDR2 FVKESK. This CDR3 reads CASSQGAGVNTEAFF. The CDR3 DNA sequence: TGTGCCAGCAGCCAAGGAGCCGGAGTGAACACTGAAGCTTTCTTT.

The chain employs TRBV5-6 and TRBJ1-1; TRBD1 matches 10 bases. Germline V gene sequence: CDR1 SGHDT, CDR2 YYEEEE. This CDR3 contains 14 residues. The V segment lost 4 bases and the J segment 5 bases; nucleotides outside the gene matches: 5. In nucleotides, the CDR3 is TGTGCCAGCAGCAGGACAGGGGGGAATACTGAAGCTTTCTTT. Translation gives CASSRTGGNTEAFF.